This TCR beta chain was captured in a study of monozygotic twins with inflammatory bowel disease. Per donor there was one draw, yielding a blood sample of around 2.3 ml. During cDNA synthesis, UMIs that each contained a 6-nucleotide sample barcode were added by means of template switching. With the 5' RACE reads reprocessed, TCRdb shows one record per CDR3 protein and no DNA. The specimen's table records more than 300,000 distinct CDR3 sequences. Germline loops: CDR1 SGHVS, CDR2 FQNEAQ. CDR3 length equals 14 residues. Material: blood. The V and J genes are TRBV7-8 and TRBJ2-3. This clonotype was sampled from a human donor with ulcerative colitis or Crohn's disease, or a healthy co-twin of an affected twin (not recorded which). This CDR3 reads CASSLAKIPDTQYF.